Shown below are 24 T cell receptor beta chains from a single sample sequenced in a study of cytomegalovirus exposure and HLA in healthy donors. The primer mix had 60 Vbeta and 13 Jbeta primers. Generated by immunoSEQ multiplex PCR, the TCRdb table keeps only in-frame clones and is missing some. Altogether over 150,000 clones are present, more than 75% being singletons, with the ten largest covering over 10%. The specimen was PBMCs. The receptors shown here come from a man aged 25 to 40 in good health and CMV-seropositive.

The chain employs TRBV10-3 and TRBJ1-1; 10 positions agree with TRBD1. The J segment lost 11 bases and the V segment lost 0 bases, leaving 12 bases of the junction unmatched. This CDR3 is 16 amino acids long. Germline V gene data show CDR1 as ENHRY and CDR2 as SYGVKD. CDR3 coding DNA: TGTGCCATCAGTGAGTCAACCGGGACAGGGGTAGCCGGCGCTTTCTTT. Protein sequence: CAISESTGTGVAGAFF.

The chain recombines TRBV6-1 with TRBJ1-5, with D uncertain. This CDR3 region has 15 residues. Trimming took 1 base from V and 3 from J, leaving 10 bases between them. In germline, CDR1 is MNHNS, CDR2 SASEGT. CDR3 sequence reads: CASSEERHHNQPQHF. In nucleotides, the CDR3 is TGTGCCAGCAGTGAAGAAAGACACCACAATCAGCCCCAGCATTTT.

This sequence joins TRBV28 and TRBJ2-3; possible D gene TRBD2, 5 bases. This CDR3 has 16 residues. Germline CDR1 is MDHEN and CDR2 is SYDVKM. Trimming shortened V by 2 bases and J by 1 base, and 13 bases separated the two germline ends. DNA for the CDR3: TGTGCCAGCAGTTTACCGGGATTAAGGGGCACAGATACGCAGTATTTT. Its translation is CASSLPGLRGTDTQYF.

J is TRBJ2-7 and V is TRBV11-2; possible D gene TRBD2, 5 bases. Trimming took 1 base from V and 2 from J, leaving 12 bases between them. CDR1 is SGHAT and CDR2 is FQNNGV in the germline V gene. The CDR3 runs 15 residues. The DNA for the CDR3 is TGTGCCAGCAGCTTAGCCGAGAGCGGAACCTACGAGCAGTACTTC. Translation: CASSLAESGTYEQYF.

V gene TRBV7-8 combines with J gene TRBJ2-1; 7 bases are shared with TRBD2. This CDR3 spans 17 amino acids. V dropped 0 bases and J dropped 0; count of bases not matched to a gene: 5. CDR1 and CDR2 (germline): SGHVS, FQNEAQ. The CDR3 reads CASSLAPLAVSYNEQFF. The CDR3 nucleotides read TGTGCCAGCAGCTTAGCCCCCCTAGCGGTCTCCTACAATGAGCAGTTCTTC.

J is TRBJ1-1 and V is TRBV19; 8 bases map to TRBD1. Trimming at V came to 6 bases and at J to 2 bases, leaving 2 bases not matched to a gene. The CDR3 has 13 amino acids. Germline CDR1 is LNHDA and CDR2 is SQIVND (reference sequence). The CDR3 DNA reads as TGTGCCAGTAGAGGGACAGGAAACACTGAAGCTTTCTTT. It is translated as CASRGTGNTEAFF. Together with reference TRBV19 and TRBJ1-1, the CDR3 gives the full variable domain: DGGITQSPKYLFRKEGQNVTLSCEQNLNHDAMYWYRQDPGQGLRLIYYSQIVNDFQKGDIAEGYSVSREKKESFPLTVTSAQKNPTAFYLCASRGTGNTEAFFGQGTRLTVV.

The V gene is TRBV29-1, the J gene TRBJ2-1, with D perhaps matching TRBD2 (5 bases). V gave up 3 bases and J gave up 10 bases, with 13 bases separating them. The CDR3 spans 12 residues. The V gene's germline CDR1 is SQVTM and CDR2 ANQGSEA. The DNA of the CDR3 is TGCAGCGTTGATGGCGGGCAACGGGAGCAGTTCTTC. Protein product: CSVDGGQREQFF.

This chain joins TRBV5-1 and TRBJ2-3; TRBD2 aligns across 12 bases. The CDR3 has 18 residues. The V gene end was trimmed by 4 bases and the J gene end by 2 bases; junction bases not matched to a gene: 11. CDR1 is SGHRS, CDR2 YFSETQ, per germline. Here the CDR3 DNA reads TGCGCCAGCAGCCTAAGTGGACTAGCGGGAACCTACACAGATACGCAGTATTTT. Amino acids: CASSLSGLAGTYTDTQYF.

This clone came up a few times. The chain couples TRBV28 to TRBJ2-2, with 9 bases fitting TRBD2. Germline V gives CDR1 MDHEN, CDR2 SYDVKM. The CDR3 extends over 15 amino acids. The V segment lost 6 bases and the J segment 2 bases; nucleotides outside the gene matches: 4. CDR3 residues: CASRIGTSNTGELFF. CDR3 in DNA: TGTGCCAGCAGGATCGGGACTAGCAACACCGGGGAGCTGTTTTTT.

The V call is TRBV10-3, the J call TRBJ1-5; the D is unclear. CDR3 length: 13 residues. V lost 2 bases and J 6 bases, leaving 8 bases between the germline ends. CDR1 is ENHRY and CDR2 is SYGVKD in the germline V gene. CDR3 residues: CAISEGVSQPQHF. The DNA of the CDR3 is TGTGCCATCAGTGAGGGTGTTAGTCAGCCCCAGCATTTT.

The chain links TRBV28 to TRBJ2-3; D not certain. The CDR3 runs 15 residues. The V and J ends lost 6 bases and 0 bases respectively, with 13 bases between them. Germline V gene sequence: CDR1 MDHEN, CDR2 SYDVKM. CDR3 DNA sequence: TGTGCCAGCAGACTTACGGGTCTTAGCACAGATACGCAGTATTTT. Translation: CASRLTGLSTDTQYF.

In its sample, this clone was seen once. V is TRBV6-1 and J is TRBJ2-1; unclear D gene. Trimming stripped 1 base from V and 0 bases from J, with 7 bases between. The germline V gene has CDR1 MNHNS and CDR2 SASEGT. The CDR3 runs to 15 residues. In DNA, the CDR3 is TGTGCCAGCAGTGAAGACTATAGCTCCTACAATGAGCAGTTCTTC. Translating gives CASSEDYSSYNEQFF.

J is TRBJ2-5 and V is TRBV7-9; 11 bases align to TRBD1. The J call may be incorrect, as the DNA end agrees better with TRBJ2-7. Germline assignment: CDR1 SEHNR and CDR2 FQNEAQ (reference sequence). The CDR3 has 14 amino acids. The chain's CDR3 is CASSTRTGGDEQYF. The CDR3 DNA follows: TGTGCCAGCAGCACACGGACAGGGGGCGACGAGCAGTACTTC.

This clone was observed a few times. The CDR3 nucleotides are TGTGCCAGCAGCATGGGACTAGCGGGAGGAGGGGAGCAGTTCTTC. Its translation: CASSMGLAGGGEQFF. The chain carries TRBV11-3 and TRBJ2-1; 15 bases line up with TRBD2. The CDR3 runs to 15 residues. CDR1 is SGHNT and CDR2 is YENEEA in the germline V gene. V dropped 5 bases and J dropped 10; count of bases not matched to a gene: 6.

This clone occurred a few times. The rearrangement links TRBV4-1 to TRBJ2-2, with D tentatively TRBD2 (6 bases). Germline CDR1 MGHRA, CDR2 YSYEKL. CDR3 length equals 17 residues. V lost 4 bases and J 4 bases, leaving 19 bases between the germline ends. Written as DNA, the CDR3 is TGCGCCAGCAGCCTCCACCCACCGGGAGCGGGCACCGGGGAGCTGTTTTTT. Its protein is CASSLHPPGAGTGELFF.

The rearrangement joins TRBV18 to TRBJ1-1; D gene ambiguous. V was clipped by 5 bases and J by 3 bases, with 13 bases between them. The CDR3 consists of 14 residues. CDR1 KGHSH and CDR2 LQKENI come from the germline V gene. The CDR3 here is CASSWTGMDTEAFF. The CDR3 bases are TGTGCCAGCTCATGGACGGGGATGGACACTGAAGCTTTCTTT.

V usage is TRBV7-9 and J usage is TRBJ2-5, with a tentative D call TRBD1 (5 bases). Germline CDR1 SEHNR, CDR2 FQNEAQ (reference sequence). This CDR3 comprises 14 residues. Trimming pared 5 bases from V and 2 bases from J, leaving 12 bases between. The CDR3 DNA sequence: TGTGCCAGCAGCGCAGGGTTGGGACAAGAGACCCAGTACTTC. Encoded protein: CASSAGLGQETQYF.

CDR3 nucleotides: TGTGCCAGCAGTTCCGGAGAGACCCAGTACTTC. Residues: CASSSGETQYF. The chain uses TRBV27 and TRBJ2-5; no definite D call. CDR1 is MNHEY and CDR2 is SMNVEV in the germline V gene (reference sequence). Trimming pared 4 bases from V and 4 bases from J, leaving 4 bases between. The CDR3 has 11 amino acids.

This chain uses TRBV12-5 with TRBJ2-3; 7 bases are shared with TRBD2. The V gene's germline CDR1 is LGHNT and CDR2 FRNRAP. The CDR3 has 13 amino acids. V dropped 1 base and J dropped 6; count of bases not matched to a gene: 1. CDR3 region: CASGLDGRDTQYF. The CDR3 DNA follows: TGTGCTAGTGGTTTGGACGGGAGGGATACGCAGTATTTT.

This clone was detected a few times. An end of the junction does not agree with germline; a read error may underlie this. J is TRBJ2-3 and V is TRBV18, with 15 bases lining up with TRBD2. Germline CDR1 is KGHSH and CDR2 is LQKENI. The CDR3 has 19 residues. The CDR3 loop is CASSPWTSGRELSIDTQYF. In DNA, the CDR3 is TGTGCCAGCTCACCCTGGACTAGCGGGAGGGAGTTAAGCATAGATACGCAGTATTTT.

The CDR3 nucleotides are TGTGCCATCAGTGAGTCGAAGCTACCACGGAGGCTCTACAATGAGCAGTTCTTC. Translated: CAISESKLPRRLYNEQFF. The chain employs TRBV10-3 and TRBJ2-1; D may be TRBD2 (5 bases). The CDR3 extends over 18 amino acids. Trimming shortened V by 0 bases and J by 3 bases, and 18 bases separated the two germline ends. The germline gives CDR1 ENHRY, CDR2 SYGVKD.

The sample holds a few counts of this clone. V gene TRBV5-1 combines with J gene TRBJ2-7; possible D gene TRBD1, 6 bases. From germline, CDR1 is SGHRS and CDR2 YFSETQ. V shed 1 base and J shed 1 base, with 12 bases lying between them. The length of the CDR3 is 15 residues. For the CDR3, the DNA is TGCGCCAGCAGCTTGTTAGGGGGTTTGTCCTACGAGCAGTACTTC. This codes for CASSLLGGLSYEQYF.

The chain has TRBV7-9 and TRBJ1-1; the match to TRBD1 covers 8 bases. This CDR3 contains 16 residues. Germline values: CDR1 SEHNR, CDR2 FQNEAQ (reference sequence). Trimming at V came to 5 bases and at J to 1 base, leaving 9 bases not matched to a gene. The DNA for the CDR3 is TGTGCCAGCAGCATCGGGACAGGACGGGGGAACACTGAAGCTTTCTTT. Protein: CASSIGTGRGNTEAFF.

The chain carries TRBV9 and TRBJ2-3, with 10 nucleotides matching TRBD2. With V trimmed by 0 bases and J by 4 bases, 5 bases remained unmatched. CDR1 and CDR2 from the germline V gene are SGDLS and YYNGEE. The CDR3 extends over 16 amino acids. The CDR3 DNA sequence: TGTGCCAGCAGCGTAGTTAGCGGGAGGCTCGCAGATACGCAGTATTTT. Translation: CASSVVSGRLADTQYF. The full variable domain, rest sourced from reference TRBV9 and TRBJ2-3, is DSGVTQTPKHLITATGQRVTLRCSPRSGDLSVYWYQQSLDQGLQFLIQYYNGEERAKGNILERFSAQQFPDLHSELNLSSLELGDSALYFCASSVVSGRLADTQYFGPGTRLTVL.